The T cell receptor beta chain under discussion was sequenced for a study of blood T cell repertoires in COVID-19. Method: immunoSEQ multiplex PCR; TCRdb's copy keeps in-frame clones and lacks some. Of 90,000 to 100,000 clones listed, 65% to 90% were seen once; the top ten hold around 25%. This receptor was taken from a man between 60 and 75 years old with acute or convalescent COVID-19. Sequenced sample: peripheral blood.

In DNA form, the CDR3 reads TGCGCCAGCAGCTTGGACGGGACAGAGGGACTAGCGGGGACCGGGGAGCTGTTTTTT. Amino acid sequence: CASSLDGTEGLAGTGELFF. The V gene is TRBV5-1, the J gene TRBJ2-2; 13 bases map to TRBD2. The CDR3 is 19 amino acids. V dropped 0 bases and J dropped 5; count of bases not matched to a gene: 10. CDR1 is SGHRS and CDR2 is YFSETQ in the germline V gene.